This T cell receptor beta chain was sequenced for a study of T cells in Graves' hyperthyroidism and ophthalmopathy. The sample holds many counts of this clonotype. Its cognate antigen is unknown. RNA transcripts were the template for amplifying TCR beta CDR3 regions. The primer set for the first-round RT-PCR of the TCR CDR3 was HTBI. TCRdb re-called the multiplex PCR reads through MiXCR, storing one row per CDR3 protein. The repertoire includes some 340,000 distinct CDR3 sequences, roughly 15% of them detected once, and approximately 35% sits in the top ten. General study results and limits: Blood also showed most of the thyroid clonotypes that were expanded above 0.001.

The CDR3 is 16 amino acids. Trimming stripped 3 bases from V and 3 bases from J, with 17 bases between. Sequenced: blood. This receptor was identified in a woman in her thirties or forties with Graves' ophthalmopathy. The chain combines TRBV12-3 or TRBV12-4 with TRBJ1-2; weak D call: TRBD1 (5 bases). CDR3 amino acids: CASSFTLSGIDYGYTF. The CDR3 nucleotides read TGTGCCAGCAGTTTTACCCTCTCAGGGATAGACTATGGCTACACCTTC.